This T cell receptor beta chain was retrieved from a study of memory CD4+ T cells and cytomegalovirus serostatus. About the research overall: This sample comes from healthy Belgian adults, several CMV seropositive, some 22 seronegative.

The CDR3 totals 17 residues. The V gene's germline CDR1 is LNHDA and CDR2 SQIVND (reference sequence). Trimming stripped 3 bases from V and 3 bases from J, with 21 bases between. For this clone: Its antigen is undetermined.

Whole-study results and caveats: Each of 67 CMV-associated TCRbeta sequences occurred in one to five individuals.

The method was immunoSEQ multiplex PCR; TCRdb's version includes in-frame clones alone and lacks a portion of them. The sample consists of 35,000 to 45,000 clones, roughly 78% of them appearing once. The sort gate was single viable CD3+CD4+CD8-CD45RO+ cells for memory CD4+ T cells. The receptor comes from an adult in good health and CMV-seropositive. Material for sequencing was memory CD4+ T cells from blood. The V call is TRBV19, the J call TRBJ2-7; D may be TRBD1 or TRBD2 (5 bases each). The DNA for the CDR3 is TGTGCCAGTAGTATGGGATCGGGAAGGGGACGCTACTACGAGCAGTACTTC. Translated: CASSMGSGRGRYYEQYF.